The 28 T cell receptor beta chains in this list originate from one sample, sequenced in a study of T-cell memory formation after mild COVID-19 (dated by TCRdb to the early 2020s). Receptor libraries were prepared by 5' RACE. Sequencing used an Illumina NovaSeq 6000. In TCRdb, the public reads were trimmed at Q25 with fastp and aligned with MiXCR, with productive beta chains retained. Rows are combined by CDR3 protein, so each entry shows the most common genes and DNA. The table for this sample lists approximately 260,000 distinct CDR3 sequences; over 15% of them were counted only once. Clones ranked in the top ten supply about 3.5% of the sample. The specimen was PBMCs or a T cell subset sorted from them (not recorded which). The receptors come from a man aged 18 to 35 who had mild COVID-19 (a few samples of this study predate the infection). The sample titles of this study are shuffled in the database, so cell type and time point are left out; the donor was told from shared clones.

The gene calls are TRBV6-5 and TRBJ1-1; D possibly corresponds to TRBD1 (5 bases). Trimming cost V 0 bases and J 5 bases, with 13 bases left between them. Germline V lookup: CDR1 MNHEY, CDR2 SVGAGI. The CDR3 loop spans 15 amino acids. CDR3: CASSYSSRGGTEAFF. In DNA, the CDR3 is TGTGCCAGCAGTTACTCGAGCCGGGGGGGGACTGAAGCTTTCTTT.

The chain is built from TRBV4-1 and TRBJ2-3; 10 nucleotides agree with TRBD2. The CDR3 consists of 17 residues. V was pared by 0 bases and J by 7 bases, with 10 bases of the junction left unmatched. Germline CDR1 reads MGHRA; CDR2 reads YSYEKL. The CDR3 reads CASSQDSSSGGVYTQYF. The CDR3 DNA reads TGCGCCAGCAGCCAAGATTCTTCTAGCGGGGGCGTATATACGCAGTATTTT.

This rearrangement joins TRBV14 to TRBJ2-3; D gene unclear. Looked up from germline, CDR1 is SGHDN and CDR2 is FVKESK. Trimming removed 0 bases at V and 7 bases at J, with 11 bases between. This CDR3 has 14 residues. The DNA for the CDR3 is TGTGCCAGCAGCCAAGAGTTGGTTAGGAATACGCAGTATTTT. Translating gives CASSQELVRNTQYF.

The V call is TRBV29-1, the J call TRBJ2-7; D might be TRBD1 (5 bases). The CDR3 length is 13 residues. V dropped 6 bases and J dropped 4 bases, with 16 bases sitting between them. Germline lookup yields CDR1 SQVTM and CDR2 ANQGSEA. The CDR3 spells CSVNQGPGYEQYF. CDR3 bases: TGCAGCGTCAACCAGGGCCCTGGGTACGAGCAGTACTTC.

This sequence joins TRBV20-1 and TRBJ1-1; tentative D call: TRBD1 (5 bases). The germline V gene has CDR1 DFQATT and CDR2 SNEGSKA (reference sequence). The CDR3 covers 13 residues. The V and J ends lost 6 bases and 6 bases respectively, with 17 bases between them. The CDR3 DNA sequence: TGCAGTGCCAAAGGTTCAGGGATCCCTGAAGCTTTCTTT. Translation gives CSAKGSGIPEAFF.

This clonotype was counted a few times. This rearrangement joins TRBV15 to TRBJ2-3; tentatively, D is TRBD1 (5 bases). Germline CDR1 reads LNHNV; CDR2 reads YYDKDF (reference sequence). The CDR3 covers 14 residues. Deletions cut 1 base from V and 6 bases from J, with 11 bases between. CDR3 in amino acids: CATSRAWGRDTQYF. In nucleotides, the CDR3 is TGTGCCACCAGCAGAGCTTGGGGCCGGGATACGCAGTATTTT.

This clonotype was recorded once. V gene TRBV5-1 combines with J gene TRBJ2-1, with D possibly being TRBD2 (6 bases). There are 15 residues in the CDR3. Trimming cost V 3 bases and J 7 bases, with 17 bases left between them. Per germline, CDR1 SGHRS and CDR2 YFSETQ. The CDR3 DNA follows: TGCGCCAGCAGCTCGGTCGGGCAGGAGGGAAATGAGCAGTTCTTC. This translates into CASSSVGQEGNEQFF.

The V and J genes are TRBV7-9 and TRBJ1-1; no reliable D call. CDR1 is SEHNR and CDR2 is FQNEAQ in the germline V gene (reference sequence). Trimming stripped 5 bases from V and 0 bases from J, with 10 bases between. This CDR3 spans 14 amino acids. CDR3 sequence reads: CASSLLGLNTEAFF. Written as DNA, the CDR3 is TGTGCCAGCAGCCTCCTGGGTCTGAACACTGAAGCTTTCTTT.

This chain uses TRBV20-1 with TRBJ2-4; D call uncertain. The CDR3 is made up of 13 amino acids. V lost 3 bases and J lost 6, with 12 bases in between. CDR1 is DFQATT, CDR2 SNEGSKA, per germline (reference sequence). The CDR3 loop is CSARTAGGNIQYF. In nucleotides, the CDR3 is TGCAGTGCTAGGACGGCAGGCGGAAACATTCAGTACTTC.

This clonotype was detected a few times. This chain joins TRBV6-1 and TRBJ2-1; D call uncertain. V gave up 6 bases and J gave up 0 bases, with 9 bases separating them. In germline, CDR1 is MNHNS, CDR2 SASEGT. The CDR3 totals 14 residues. CDR3 nucleotide sequence: TGTGCCAGCAGAACTACGAGCTCCTACAATGAGCAGTTCTTC. Amino acid sequence: CASRTTSSYNEQFF.

The V gene is TRBV19, the J gene TRBJ2-1; 7 nucleotides line up with TRBD1. V was clipped by 5 bases and J by 5 bases; unmatched bases: 15. The CDR3 sequence is 17 residues long. Germline CDR1 LNHDA, CDR2 SQIVND (reference sequence). The CDR3 spells CASSAGGRPWDNNEQFF. CDR3 bases: TGTGCCAGTAGTGCAGGGGGACGGCCATGGGACAACAATGAGCAGTTCTTC.

This chain joins TRBV12-3 or TRBV12-4 and TRBJ2-2; D is perhaps TRBD1 (6 bases). This CDR3 has 13 amino acids. V was trimmed by 5 bases and J by 4 bases, leaving 8 bases between them. CDR3 sequence reads: CASSRGSTGELFF. The CDR3 DNA sequence: TGTGCCAGCAGTAGGGGGTCCACCGGGGAGCTGTTTTTT.

The table lists this clonotype with a few counts. The chain couples TRBV5-1 to TRBJ1-2, with a tentative D call TRBD1 (6 bases). Germline loops: CDR1 SGHRS, CDR2 YFSETQ. The V gene lost 0 bases and the J gene lost 8 bases, with 17 bases spanning the gap. The CDR3 runs to 15 residues. The DNA of the CDR3 is TGCGCCAGCAGCTTGGACCCCATGGGGGCCGGCGGCTACACCTTC. It encodes CASSLDPMGAGGYTF. The variable domain in full, completed from reference TRBV5-1 and TRBJ1-2, reads KAGVTQTPRYLIKTRGQQVTLSCSPISGHRSVSWYQQTPGQGLQFLFEYFSETQRNKGNFPGRFSGRQFSNSRSEMNVSTLELGDSALYLCASSLDPMGAGGYTFGSGTRLTVV.

Only a few counts were recorded for this clonotype. J is TRBJ1-1 and V is TRBV28; D not resolved. The CDR3 covers 12 residues. CDR1 and CDR2 from the germline V gene are MDHEN and SYDVKM. Trimming stripped 3 bases from V and 4 bases from J, with 6 bases between. This chain's CDR3 is CASSFLGTEAFF. The CDR3 nucleotides are TGTGCCAGCAGTTTCTTGGGCACTGAAGCTTTCTTT. Complete variable domain (other parts from reference TRBV28 and TRBJ1-1): DVKVTQSSRYLVKRTGEKVFLECVQDMDHENMFWYRQDPGLGLRLIYFSYDVKMKEKGDIPEGYSVSREKKERFSLILESASTNQTSMYLCASSFLGTEAFFGQGTRLTVV.

This clonotype was seen only a few times. The chain uses TRBV2 and TRBJ1-1; D is possibly TRBD1 (5 bases). This CDR3 region has 13 residues. Trimming took 7 bases from V and 4 from J, leaving 13 bases between them. The germline CDR1 and CDR2 sequences are SNHLY and FYNNEI. The DNA for the CDR3 is TGTGCCAGCATCGCCGGGACTCTCACTGAAGCTTTCTTT. Protein sequence: CASIAGTLTEAFF.

The chain couples TRBV5-1 to TRBJ2-7; D might be TRBD1 or TRBD2, each matching 5 bases. V was clipped by 0 bases and J by 3 bases, with 10 bases between them. Germline-derived CDR1 and CDR2 are SGHRS and YFSETQ. The CDR3 has 14 residues. In DNA, the CDR3 is TGCGCCAGCAGCTTGGCAGGGAGTCGCTACGAGCAGTACTTC. The encoded protein is CASSLAGSRYEQYF. Using reference TRBV5-1 and TRBJ2-7 for the parts outside the CDR3, the full variable domain is KAGVTQTPRYLIKTRGQQVTLSCSPISGHRSVSWYQQTPGQGLQFLFEYFSETQRNKGNFPGRFSGRQFSNSRSEMNVSTLELGDSALYLCASSLAGSRYEQYFGPGTRLTVT.

A few counts support this clonotype. The gene calls are TRBV5-1 and TRBJ1-2; 9 positions agree with TRBD1. Germline CDR1 is SGHRS and CDR2 is YFSETQ. The CDR3 runs to 15 residues. Trimming at V came to 0 bases and at J to 7 bases, leaving 7 bases not matched to a gene. In nucleotides, the CDR3 is TGCGCCAGCAGCTTGGGGGACAGGGATGCTTCTGGCTACACCTTC. This encodes CASSLGDRDASGYTF.

This clonotype was recorded a few times. The V and J genes are TRBV18 and TRBJ2-3, with D unresolved. There are 13 residues in the CDR3. Looked up from germline, CDR1 is KGHSH and CDR2 is LQKENI. V was cut by 4 bases and J by 2 bases, with 7 bases left in between. As DNA, the CDR3 is TGTGCCAGCTCACAGACGTCCACAGATACGCAGTATTTT. It translates to CASSQTSTDTQYF.

This clonotype has a handful of counts. The chain links TRBV28 to TRBJ2-7, with 8 bases fitting TRBD1. Germline loops: CDR1 MDHEN, CDR2 SYDVKM. The CDR3 has 16 amino acids. The V segment lost 5 bases and the J segment 3 bases; nucleotides outside the gene matches: 12. CDR3 in amino acids: CASSPATGEGVYEQYV. The CDR3 DNA is TGTGCCAGCAGTCCCGCGACAGGGGAAGGGGTCTACGAGCAGTACGTC.

This clonotype was counted ten times or more. The chain links TRBV27 to TRBJ1-6; no definite D call. Germline V gene sequence: CDR1 MNHEY, CDR2 SMNVEV (reference sequence). V was trimmed by 8 bases and J by 6 bases, leaving 14 bases between them. The CDR3 contains 14 residues. CDR3: CASRGRQPNSPLHF. The CDR3 coding sequence is TGTGCCAGCCGCGGGAGGCAGCCTAATTCACCCCTCCACTTT.

This clonotype was found many times. This rearrangement joins TRBV28 to TRBJ2-2; D remains unclear. The CDR3 consists of 14 residues. From germline, CDR1 is MDHEN and CDR2 SYDVKM. Trimming removed 5 bases from V and 2 bases from J, with 9 bases in between. CDR3 sequence (DNA): TGTGCCAGCAGTCTGACCCATAACACCGGGGAGCTGTTTTTT. Its translation is CASSLTHNTGELFF.

There are a few counts of this clonotype. The genes are TRBV9 and TRBJ2-5; a possible D gene is TRBD2 (5 bases). CDR3 length: 12 residues. Per germline, CDR1 SGDLS and CDR2 YYNGEE. V lost 3 bases and J 7 bases, leaving 10 bases between the germline ends. The CDR3 loop is CASSEAEGTQYF. The CDR3 DNA reads as TGTGCCAGCAGCGAGGCCGAGGGGACCCAGTACTTC.

This clonotype was found a few times. The chain combines TRBV3-1 with TRBJ2-4, with a tentative D call TRBD1 (6 bases). CDR3 length: 15 residues. Germline CDR1 LGHDT, CDR2 YNNKEL (reference sequence). Trimming removed 5 bases from V and 7 bases from J, with 18 bases in between. The CDR3 DNA follows: TGTGCCAGCAGCGGCCGGGACACCCTGGGGAACATTCAGTACTTC. Translated, it gives CASSGRDTLGNIQYF.

This clonotype came up a few times. This sequence joins TRBV5-4 and TRBJ1-2; D gene ambiguous. Trimming left V 6 bases short and J 14 bases short, with 23 bases between. The CDR3 runs 13 residues. Germline CDR1 and CDR2: SGHNT and YYREEE (reference sequence). CDR3 sequence: CASTESNQELKTF. In nucleotides, the CDR3 is TGTGCCAGCACCGAATCGAATCAGGAGCTGAAGACCTTC. The whole variable domain, filled in from reference TRBV5-4 and TRBJ1-2, reads ETGVTQSPTHLIKTRGQQVTLRCSSQSGHNTVSWYQQALGQGPQFIFQYYREEENGRGNFPPRFSGLQFPNYSSELNVNALELDDSALYLCASTESNQELKTFGSGTRLTVV.

The chain couples TRBV20-1 to TRBJ2-1; maybe TRBD2 (5 bases). V lost 1 base and J lost 8, with 6 bases in between. The CDR3 consists of 11 residues. CDR1 and CDR2 from the germline V gene are DFQATT and SNEGSKA (reference sequence). CDR3 nucleotides: TGCAGTGCTAGAGTGGGAGATGAGCAGTTCTTC. Its protein product is CSARVGDEQFF.

This clonotype was found many times. The V and J genes are TRBV6-5 and TRBJ2-1; D possibly corresponds to TRBD1 (7 bases). V dropped 8 bases and J dropped 0 bases, with 11 bases sitting between them. The CDR3 has 14 amino acids. CDR1 and CDR2 from the germline V gene are MNHEY and SVGAGI. The CDR3 protein is CASGRDSSYNEQFF. In nucleotides, the CDR3 is TGTGCCAGCGGGCGGGACAGCTCCTACAATGAGCAGTTCTTC.

The J gene is TRBJ1-1, the V gene TRBV20-1; a possible D gene is TRBD1 (6 bases). The CDR3 consists of 12 residues. Trimming removed 3 bases at V and 1 base at J, with 6 bases between. Germline CDR1 DFQATT, CDR2 SNEGSKA (reference sequence). The CDR3 DNA reads as TGCAGTGCTAGCAGGGGGAACACTGAAGCTTTCTTT. This gives the protein CSASRGNTEAFF.

The chain links TRBV5-6 to TRBJ2-5; TRBD1 aligns across 10 bases. Looked up from germline, CDR1 is SGHDT and CDR2 is YYEEEE. This CDR3 spans 14 amino acids. The trim removed 2 bases at V and 4 bases at J, leaving 2 bases unmatched. The CDR3 DNA follows: TGTGCCAGCAGCTTAGACAGGGGGCTAGAGACCCAGTACTTC. Its translation: CASSLDRGLETQYF.